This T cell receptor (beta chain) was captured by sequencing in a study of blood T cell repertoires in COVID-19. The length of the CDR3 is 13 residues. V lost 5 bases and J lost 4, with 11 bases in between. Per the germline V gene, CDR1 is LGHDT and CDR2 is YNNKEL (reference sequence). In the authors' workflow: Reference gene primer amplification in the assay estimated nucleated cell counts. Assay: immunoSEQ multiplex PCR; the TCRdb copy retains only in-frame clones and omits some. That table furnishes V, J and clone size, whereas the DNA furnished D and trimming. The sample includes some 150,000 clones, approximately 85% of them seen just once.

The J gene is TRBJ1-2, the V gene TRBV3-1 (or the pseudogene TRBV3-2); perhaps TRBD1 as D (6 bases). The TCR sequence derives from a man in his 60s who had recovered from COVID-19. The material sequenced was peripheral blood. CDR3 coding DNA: TGTGCCAGCAGCGGCGGGGGCCTCTATGGCTACACCTTC. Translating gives CASSGGGLYGYTF.